Below are 16 T cell receptor beta chains sequenced from a single sample in a study of human T cells and chemical hapten exposure. TCRdb called the RACE reads again in MiXCR, with one record for every CDR3 protein. Counted here are approximately 57,000 distinct CDR3 sequences, roughly a tenth occurring once; the ten biggest clones make up around 9.5%. Time point: pre-sensitization, week 0. Treatment noted: therapeutic diphenylcyclopropenone sensitization with weekly scalp DPC. This specimen consisted of whole blood, obtained in connection with sensitization to the hapten diphenylcyclopropenone (DPC). These receptors were taken from a man aged 40-50 years with alopecia areata. Some clones in this sample may be carry-over from other donors' samples.

This clonotype showed up just a few times. The rearrangement uses TRBV4-2 and TRBJ1-1, with D possibly being TRBD1 (6 bases). The CDR3 is 17 amino acids. V was clipped by 2 bases and J by 5 bases, with 21 bases between them. CDR1 LGHNA and CDR2 YNFKEQ come from the germline V gene. The CDR3 sequence: CASSQTLGASVRTEAFF. CDR3 sequence (DNA): TGTGCCAGCAGCCAAACTCTGGGGGCTTCTGTTAGGACTGAAGCTTTCTTT.

The chain is built from TRBV6-6 and TRBJ2-2; D remains unclear. CDR3 length: 19 amino acids. Germline loops: CDR1 MNHNY, CDR2 SVGAGI (reference sequence). Trimming cost V 6 bases and J 0 bases, with 23 bases left between them. As DNA, the CDR3 is TGTGCCAGCAGACTTCCCCTCGCCGTAGGCAACGCGAACACCGGGGAGCTGTTTTTT. Encoded protein: CASRLPLAVGNANTGELFF.

CDR3 DNA sequence: TGTGCCAGCAGTTACAGGCAGGAGCAGTACTTC. Translated, it gives CASSYRQEQYF. The V call is TRBV6-5, the J call TRBJ2-7; the D is unclear. The CDR3 sequence is 11 residues long. The germline CDR1 and CDR2 sequences are MNHEY and SVGAGI. V dropped 2 bases and J dropped 7 bases, with 6 bases sitting between them.

V is TRBV28 and J is TRBJ2-7; D remains unclear. The V end was cut by 2 bases, the J end by 6 bases, with 8 bases between. The CDR3 is made up of 12 amino acids. The germline V gene has CDR1 MDHEN and CDR2 SYDVKM. The CDR3 reads CASSLNLREQYF. DNA for the CDR3: TGTGCCAGCAGTTTAAACCTCCGCGAGCAGTACTTC.

The sample holds a few counts of this clonotype. J is TRBJ2-2 and V is TRBV4-3; 8 bases align to TRBD2. The CDR3 loop spans 15 amino acids. The J segment lost 3 bases and the V segment lost 3 bases, leaving 3 bases of the junction unmatched. In germline, CDR1 is LGHNA, CDR2 YSLEER. CDR3 protein: CASSQGLGYTGELFF. Here the CDR3 DNA reads TGCGCCAGCAGCCAGGGACTAGGGTACACCGGGGAGCTGTTTTTT.

This clonotype has ten or more counts. The V call is TRBV28, the J call TRBJ2-5, with D tentatively TRBD1 (6 bases). V was shortened by 3 bases and J by 6 bases, with 14 bases between the two germline ends. The CDR3 loop spans 14 amino acids. Germline V gene lookup returns CDR1 MDHEN and CDR2 SYDVKM. The DNA of the CDR3 is TGTGCCAGCAGTTTGGGGGCCCTTGGACAGACCCAGTACTTC. The encoded protein is CASSLGALGQTQYF.

This clonotype was detected ten times or more. The CDR3 reads CSADGLDRFYNEQFF. CDR3 DNA sequence: TGCAGTGCAGACGGACTAGACCGCTTCTACAATGAGCAGTTCTTC. This chain joins TRBV20-1 and TRBJ2-1; 7 bases map to TRBD2. V shed 6 bases, J shed 3 bases, and the junction held 11 bases outside the gene matches. The CDR3 contains 15 residues. Germline V gives CDR1 DFQATT, CDR2 SNEGSKA (reference sequence).

This clonotype was picked up many times. The chain employs TRBV3-1 and TRBJ1-4, with 8 bases identical to TRBD1. The CDR3 has 14 residues. Germline CDR1 reads LGHDT; CDR2 reads YNNKEL (reference sequence). V lost 4 bases, J lost 7 bases, and 5 bases stayed unmatched. This CDR3 is CASSPGGWVEKLFF. CDR3 nucleotide sequence: TGTGCCAGCAGCCCAGGGGGCTGGGTTGAAAAACTGTTTTTT.

V is TRBV27 and J is TRBJ2-1; the D gene is possibly TRBD1 (5 bases). Germline V lookup: CDR1 MNHEY, CDR2 SMNVEV (reference sequence). V was shortened by 4 bases and J by 4 bases, with 20 bases between the two germline ends. The CDR3 consists of 17 residues. CDR3 nucleotides: TGTGCCAGCAGTTCCCCCAGGGTAGCCAGGAGATACAATGAGCAGTTCTTC. Protein: CASSSPRVARRYNEQFF.

The chain employs TRBV7-2 and TRBJ1-3, with unresolved D. The V and J ends lost 5 bases and 1 base respectively, with 6 bases between them. CDR3 length: 13 amino acids. Germline-derived CDR1 and CDR2 are SGHTA and FQGNSA. CDR3 bases: TGTGCCAGCAGCCCGGGGTCTGGAAACACCATATATTTT. Protein product: CASSPGSGNTIYF.

The DNA of the CDR3 is TGCAGTGCTACCGTTCCGGGACTTAGTTTCCACGAGCAGTACTTC. This translates into CSATVPGLSFHEQYF. The chain carries TRBV20-1 and TRBJ2-7; maybe TRBD2 (6 bases). Germline values: CDR1 DFQATT, CDR2 SNEGSKA (reference sequence). Trimming took off 4 bases at V and 5 bases at J, with 21 bases between the two ends. The CDR3 is 15 residues long.

This clonotype showed up just a few times. V gene TRBV11-2 combines with J gene TRBJ1-2, with D hard to call. CDR1 and CDR2 (germline): SGHAT, FQNNGV. Trimming pared 5 bases from V and 3 bases from J, leaving 7 bases between. The CDR3 totals 12 residues. The CDR3 spells CASSAVYYGYTF. In DNA, the CDR3 is TGTGCCAGCAGCGCAGTATACTATGGCTACACCTTC.

This clonotype was found many times. V gene TRBV20-1 combines with J gene TRBJ2-3; D gene uncertain. CDR3 length: 11 amino acids. Per germline, CDR1 DFQATT and CDR2 SNEGSKA (reference sequence). V lost 2 bases to trimming and J lost 3 bases, with 3 bases between them. The CDR3 DNA reads as TGCAGTGCTAGACGGACAGATACGCAGTATTTT. Protein: CSARRTDTQYF.

The chain joins TRBV12-3 or TRBV12-4 to TRBJ1-2; D is unclear. CDR3 length: 12 residues. The V end lost 5 bases, the J end lost 1 base, and 5 bases lay between the germline ends. The chain's CDR3 is CASSLLNYGYTF. CDR3 DNA sequence: TGTGCCAGCAGTCTTCTTAACTATGGCTACACCTTC.

This clonotype was seen more than once but under ten times. CDR3 sequence (DNA): TGTGCCAGCAGTTTAGCACAGGGAAGCTATGGCTACACCTTC. It yields the protein CASSLAQGSYGYTF. The chain links TRBV12-3 or TRBV12-4 to TRBJ1-2, with a tentative D call TRBD1 (6 bases). Trimming cost V 0 bases and J 4 bases, with 9 bases left between them. The CDR3 is 14 residues long.

This clonotype occurred a few times. The chain employs TRBV12-3 or TRBV12-4 and TRBJ2-2; D is tentatively TRBD1 or TRBD2 (5 bases each). V gave up 5 bases and J gave up 7 bases, with 14 bases separating them. This CDR3 is 14 amino acids long. The DNA for the CDR3 is TGTGCCAGCAGTCGTCGGGGCTATAACGGGGAGCTGTTTTTT. Translated, it gives CASSRRGYNGELFF.